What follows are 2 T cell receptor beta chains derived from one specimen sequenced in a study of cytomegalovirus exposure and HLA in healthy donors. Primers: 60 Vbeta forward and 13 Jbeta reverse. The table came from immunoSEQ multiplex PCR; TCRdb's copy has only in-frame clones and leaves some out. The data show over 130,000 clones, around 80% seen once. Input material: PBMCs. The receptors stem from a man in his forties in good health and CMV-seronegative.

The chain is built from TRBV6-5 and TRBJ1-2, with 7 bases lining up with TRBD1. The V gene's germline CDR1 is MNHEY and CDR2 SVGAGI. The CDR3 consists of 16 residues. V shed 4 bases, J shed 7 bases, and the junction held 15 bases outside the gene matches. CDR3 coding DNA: TGTGCCAGCAGTTTAACTCAGGGGGATTGGTTTGGTGGCTACACCTTC. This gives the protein CASSLTQGDWFGGYTF.

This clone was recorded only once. The CDR3 loop reads CASSQLPGGSPLHF. DNA of the CDR3: TGTGCCAGCAGCCAGTTACCTGGCGGTTCACCCCTCCACTTT. The V gene is TRBV14, the J gene TRBJ1-6; D not certain. From germline, CDR1 is SGHDN and CDR2 FVKESK. V lost 3 bases and J 9 bases, leaving 12 bases between the germline ends. This CDR3 has 14 residues.